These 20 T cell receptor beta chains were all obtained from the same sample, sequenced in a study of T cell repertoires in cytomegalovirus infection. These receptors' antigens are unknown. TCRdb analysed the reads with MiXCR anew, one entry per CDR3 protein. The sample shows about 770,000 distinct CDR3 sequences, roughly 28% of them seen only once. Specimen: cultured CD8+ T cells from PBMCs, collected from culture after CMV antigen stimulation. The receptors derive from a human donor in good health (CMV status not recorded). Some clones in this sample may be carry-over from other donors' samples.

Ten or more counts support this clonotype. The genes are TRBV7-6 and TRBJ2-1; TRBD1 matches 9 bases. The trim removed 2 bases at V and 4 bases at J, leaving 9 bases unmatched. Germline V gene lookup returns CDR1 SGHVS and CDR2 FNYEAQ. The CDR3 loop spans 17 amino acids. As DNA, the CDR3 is TGTGCCAGCAGCTTACCCATACAGGGGGCTCCATACAATGAGCAGTTCTTC. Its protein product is CASSLPIQGAPYNEQFF.

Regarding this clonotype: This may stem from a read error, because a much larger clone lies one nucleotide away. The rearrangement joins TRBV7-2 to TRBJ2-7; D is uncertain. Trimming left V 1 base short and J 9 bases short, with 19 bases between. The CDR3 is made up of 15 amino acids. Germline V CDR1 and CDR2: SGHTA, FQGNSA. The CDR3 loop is CASSLDGPPRRGQYF. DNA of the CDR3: TGTGCCAGCAGCTTAGACGGGCCCCCGAGGCGCGGGCAGTACTTC.

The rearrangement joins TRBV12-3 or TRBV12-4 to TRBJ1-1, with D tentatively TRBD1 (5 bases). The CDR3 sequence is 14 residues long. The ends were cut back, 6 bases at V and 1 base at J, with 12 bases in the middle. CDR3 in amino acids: CASSLFQGNTEAFF. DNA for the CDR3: TGTGCCAGCAGCTTGTTTCAGGGGAACACTGAAGCTTTCTTT.

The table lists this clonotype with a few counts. The CDR3 sequence: CASSPHSGYGYTF. In DNA form, the CDR3 reads TGTGCCAGCAGCCCCCACTCCGGGTATGGCTACACCTTC. The V call is TRBV7-6, the J call TRBJ1-2, with no clear D. The CDR3 covers 13 residues. The V gene's germline CDR1 is SGHVS and CDR2 FNYEAQ. V lost 5 bases to trimming and J lost 5 bases, with 12 bases between them.

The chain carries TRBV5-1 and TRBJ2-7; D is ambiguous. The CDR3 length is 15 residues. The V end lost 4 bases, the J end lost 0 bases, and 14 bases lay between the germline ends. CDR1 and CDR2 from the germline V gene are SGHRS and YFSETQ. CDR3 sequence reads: CASSRDRSSSYEQYF. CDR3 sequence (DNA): TGCGCCAGCAGCCGTGACCGGTCTAGCTCCTACGAGCAGTACTTC.

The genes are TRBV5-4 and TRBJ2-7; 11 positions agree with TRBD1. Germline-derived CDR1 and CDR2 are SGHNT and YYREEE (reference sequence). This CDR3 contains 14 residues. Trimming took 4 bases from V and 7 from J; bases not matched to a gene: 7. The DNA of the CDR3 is TGTGCCAGCAGCCCTGGACAGGGGGCGCTTGAGCAGTACTTC. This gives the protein CASSPGQGALEQYF.

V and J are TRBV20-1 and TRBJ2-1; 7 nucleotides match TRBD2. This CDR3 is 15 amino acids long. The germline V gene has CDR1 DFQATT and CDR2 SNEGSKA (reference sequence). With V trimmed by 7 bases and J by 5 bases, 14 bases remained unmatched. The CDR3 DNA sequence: TGCAGTGGTGGTCAGCGGGGTGGTGTGGACAATGAGCAGTTCTTC. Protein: CSGGQRGGVDNEQFF.

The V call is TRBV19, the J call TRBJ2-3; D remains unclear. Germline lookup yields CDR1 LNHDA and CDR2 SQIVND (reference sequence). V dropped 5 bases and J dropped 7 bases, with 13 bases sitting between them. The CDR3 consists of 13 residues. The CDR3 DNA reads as TGTGCCAGTAGTTTTGGAAAGGCTTATACGCAGTATTTT. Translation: CASSFGKAYTQYF. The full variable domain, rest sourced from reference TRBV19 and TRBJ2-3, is DGGITQSPKYLFRKEGQNVTLSCEQNLNHDAMYWYRQDPGQGLRLIYYSQIVNDFQKGDIAEGYSVSREKKESFPLTVTSAQKNPTAFYLCASSFGKAYTQYFGPGTRLTVL.

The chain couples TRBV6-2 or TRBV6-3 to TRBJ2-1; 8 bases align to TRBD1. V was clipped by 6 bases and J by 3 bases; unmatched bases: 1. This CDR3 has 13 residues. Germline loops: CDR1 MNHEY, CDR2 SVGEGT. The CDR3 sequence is CASRQGGYNEQFF. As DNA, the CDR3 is TGTGCCAGCAGACAGGGGGGCTACAATGAGCAGTTCTTC.

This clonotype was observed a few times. The DNA of the CDR3 is TGTGCCAGCAGTTTAGAACAGGGACGGGACACTGAAGCTTTCTTT. It encodes CASSLEQGRDTEAFF. V usage is TRBV27 and J usage is TRBJ1-1; perhaps TRBD1 as D (6 bases). Trimming took 2 bases from V and 3 from J, leaving 13 bases between them. This CDR3 is built from 15 residues. The V gene's germline CDR1 is MNHEY and CDR2 SMNVEV (reference sequence).

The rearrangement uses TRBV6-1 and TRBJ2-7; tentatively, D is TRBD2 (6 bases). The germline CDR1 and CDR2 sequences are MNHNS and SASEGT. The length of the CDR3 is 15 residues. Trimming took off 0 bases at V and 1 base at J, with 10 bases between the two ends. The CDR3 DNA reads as TGTGCCAGCAGTGAAGCGGCAGGGAGGTCCTACGAGCAGTACTTC. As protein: CASSEAAGRSYEQYF.

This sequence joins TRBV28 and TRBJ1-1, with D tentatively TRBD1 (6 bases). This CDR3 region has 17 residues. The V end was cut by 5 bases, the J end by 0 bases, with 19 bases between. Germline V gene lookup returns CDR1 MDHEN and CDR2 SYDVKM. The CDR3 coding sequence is TGTGCCAGCAGTCTCTGGGGGGCTAGAGGGATGAACACTGAAGCTTTCTTT. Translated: CASSLWGARGMNTEAFF. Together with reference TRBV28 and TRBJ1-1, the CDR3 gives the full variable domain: DVKVTQSSRYLVKRTGEKVFLECVQDMDHENMFWYRQDPGLGLRLIYFSYDVKMKEKGDIPEGYSVSREKKERFSLILESASTNQTSMYLCASSLWGARGMNTEAFFGQGTRLTVV.

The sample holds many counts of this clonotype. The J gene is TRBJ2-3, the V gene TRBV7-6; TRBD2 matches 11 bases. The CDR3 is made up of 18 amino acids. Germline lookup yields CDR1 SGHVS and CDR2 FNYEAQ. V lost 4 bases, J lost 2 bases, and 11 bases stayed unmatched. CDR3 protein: CASSWMTSGALSTDTQYF. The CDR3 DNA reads TGTGCCAGCAGCTGGATGACTAGCGGGGCTTTATCCACAGATACGCAGTATTTT. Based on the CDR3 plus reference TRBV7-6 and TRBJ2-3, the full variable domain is GAGVSQSPRYKVTKRGQDVALRCDPISGHVSLYWYRQALGQGPEFLTYFNYEAQQDKSGLPNDRFSAERPEGSISTLTIQRTEQRDSAMYRCASSWMTSGALSTDTQYFGPGTRLTVL.

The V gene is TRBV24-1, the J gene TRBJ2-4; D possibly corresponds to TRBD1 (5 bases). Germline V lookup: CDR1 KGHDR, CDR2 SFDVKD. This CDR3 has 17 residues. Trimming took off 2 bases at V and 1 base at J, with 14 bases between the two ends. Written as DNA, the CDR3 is TGTGCCACCAGTGATTCGCGCCAACAGGCCGCCAAAAACATTCAGTACTTC. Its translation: CATSDSRQQAAKNIQYF.

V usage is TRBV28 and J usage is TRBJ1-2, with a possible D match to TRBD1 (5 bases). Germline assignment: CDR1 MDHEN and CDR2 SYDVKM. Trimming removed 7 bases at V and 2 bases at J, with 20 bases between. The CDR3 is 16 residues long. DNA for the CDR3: TGTGCCAGCACCATTATAGGACACCCGGGCAACTATGGCTACACCTTC. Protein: CASTIIGHPGNYGYTF.

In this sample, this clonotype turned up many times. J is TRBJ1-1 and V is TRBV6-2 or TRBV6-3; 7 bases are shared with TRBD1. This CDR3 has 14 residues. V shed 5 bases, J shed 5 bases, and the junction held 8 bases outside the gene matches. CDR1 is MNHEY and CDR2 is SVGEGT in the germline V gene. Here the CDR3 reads CASSPRTGLTEAFF. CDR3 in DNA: TGTGCCAGCAGTCCCAGGACAGGTCTGACTGAAGCTTTCTTT.

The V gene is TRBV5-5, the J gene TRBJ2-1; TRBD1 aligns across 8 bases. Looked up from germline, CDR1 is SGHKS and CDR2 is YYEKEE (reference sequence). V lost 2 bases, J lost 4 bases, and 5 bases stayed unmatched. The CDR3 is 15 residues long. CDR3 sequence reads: CASSFDRGSYNEQFF. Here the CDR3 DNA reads TGTGCCAGCAGCTTTGACAGGGGTTCGTACAATGAGCAGTTCTTC.

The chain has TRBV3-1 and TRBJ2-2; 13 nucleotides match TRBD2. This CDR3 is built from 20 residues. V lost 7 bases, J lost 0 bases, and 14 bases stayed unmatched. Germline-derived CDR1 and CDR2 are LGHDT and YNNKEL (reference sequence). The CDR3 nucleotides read TGTGCCAGCACACCCGGACCGGGACTAGCGGGGAGATCGAACACCGGGGAGCTGTTTTTT. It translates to CASTPGPGLAGRSNTGELFF.

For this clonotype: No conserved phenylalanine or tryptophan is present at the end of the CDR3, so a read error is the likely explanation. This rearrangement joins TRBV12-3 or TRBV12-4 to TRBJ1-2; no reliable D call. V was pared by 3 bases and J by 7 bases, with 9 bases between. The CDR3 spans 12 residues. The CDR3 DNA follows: TGTGCCAGCAGTTTCGGCGGCCCTGGCTACACCTCC. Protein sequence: CASSFGGPGYTS.

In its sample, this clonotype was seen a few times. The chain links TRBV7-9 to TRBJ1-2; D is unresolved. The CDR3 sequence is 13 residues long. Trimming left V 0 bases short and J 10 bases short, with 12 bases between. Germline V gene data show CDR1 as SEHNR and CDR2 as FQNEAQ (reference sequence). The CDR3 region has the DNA TGTGCCAGCAGCTTAGCCCGACCAGAGGACTACACCTTC. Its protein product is CASSLARPEDYTF.